A selection of T cell receptor beta chains follows, all from one sample in a study of T cells in tumors after PD-1 blockade. Assay used: immunoSEQ multiplex PCR; TCRdb lists only in-frame clones, some missing. The sample records around 60,000 clones, just under 80% being singletons. The source was PBMCs, collected before anti-PD-1 treatment. Receptors were obtained from a human donor with basal cell carcinoma. Each CDR3 is given with its conserved first and last residue. D genes are given only for firm matches. Only part of the rows carry a size: once, few, many, or a class if the clone is expanded.

D: TRBD1; J: TRBJ1-6; size: .; V: TRBV6-5; DNA: TGTGCCAGCAGTCCACGGACAGGGCTCAATTCACCCCTCCACTTT; CDR3: CASSPRTGLNSPLHF
D: .; J: TRBJ1-2; size: .; V: TRBV11-1; DNA: TGTGCCAGCAGCTTAGGACCTAACTATGGCTACACCTTC; CDR3: CASSLGPNYGYTF
D: .; J: TRBJ2-3; size: .; V: TRBV29-1; DNA: TGCAGCGTTGGCCCCGGGACTCGACTAGTAGATACGCAGTATTTT; CDR3: CSVGPGTRLVDTQYF
D: TRBD1; J: TRBJ2-7; size: .; V: TRBV9; DNA: TGTGCCAGCAGCGCGACAGGGGGCCGATACGAGCAGTACTTC; CDR3: CASSATGGRYEQYF
D: TRBD2; J: TRBJ2-5; size: .; V: TRBV7-6; DNA: TGTGCCAGCAGCCTCGGACTAGCGGGGGGTCAAGAGACCCAGTACTTC; CDR3: CASSLGLAGGQETQYF
D: .; J: TRBJ1-6; size: .; V: TRBV19; DNA: TGTGCCAGTAGTGCCCGACAGGAAAGGCCCCTCCACTTT; CDR3: CASSARQERPLHF
D: .; J: TRBJ2-5; size: .; V: TRBV10-3; DNA: TGTGCCATCAGTGAGTCTACAGCCCAAGAGACCCAGTACTTC; CDR3: CAISESTAQETQYF
D: TRBD1; J: TRBJ2-5; size: few; V: TRBV15; DNA: TGTGCCACCAGCAGAGATGGGAGCTGGACAGGTCAAGAGACCCAGTACTTC; CDR3: CATSRDGSWTGQETQYF
D: .; J: TRBJ1-5; size: few; V: TRBV19; DNA: TGTGCCAGTAGTACTCGACAGTTCAATCAGCCCCAGCATTTT; CDR3: CASSTRQFNQPQHF
D: .; J: TRBJ1-1; size: .; V: TRBV3-1/TRBV3-2; DNA: TGTGCCAGCACCCCCTCGGGGGGGGCGAGCACTGAAGCTTTCTTT; CDR3: CASTPSGGASTEAFF
D: .; J: TRBJ1-4; size: .; V: TRBV9; DNA: TGTGCCAGCAGCATTTACAGAGATACCAATGAAAAACTGTTTTTT; CDR3: CASSIYRDTNEKLFF
D: TRBD2; J: TRBJ2-7; size: .; V: TRBV7-9; DNA: TGTGCCAGCAGCTTATCAGCGGGGGCTGTCCCCTACGAGCAGTACTTC; CDR3: CASSLSAGAVPYEQYF
D: .; J: TRBJ1-4; size: .; V: TRBV5-4; DNA: TGTGCCAGCAGCTTAGGGGCGATCGAGGAAAAACTGTTTTTT; CDR3: CASSLGAIEEKLFF
D: .; J: TRBJ1-1; size: once; V: TRBV2; DNA: TGTGCCAGCAGACTAGGCGGGGGGAGGAACACTGAAGCTTTCTTT; CDR3: CASRLGGGRNTEAFF
D: .; J: TRBJ2-1; size: once; V: TRBV9; DNA: TGTGCCAGCAGTGGACAGACCTACAATGAGCAGTTCTTC; CDR3: CASSGQTYNEQFF
D: .; J: TRBJ1-5; size: .; V: TRBV6-1; DNA: TGTGCCAGCAGTGAAGCGCTGGGACTCCCCCCTTCGGTTATTTTT; CDR3: CASSEALGLPPSVIF
D: .; J: TRBJ2-1; size: once; V: TRBV12-3/TRBV12-4; DNA: TGTGCCAGCAGTTTCCGTGAGTACAATGAGCAGTTCTTC; CDR3: CASSFREYNEQFF
D: .; J: TRBJ1-2; size: .; V: TRBV21-1; DNA: TGTGCCAGCCGCCTCGCCCAAGGGGGCGATGGCTACACCTTC; CDR3: CASRLAQGGDGYTF
D: .; J: TRBJ2-2; size: few; V: TRBV29-1; DNA: TGCAGCGTTGAGCAGGGGAACACCGGGGAGCTGTTTTTT; CDR3: CSVEQGNTGELFF
D: .; J: TRBJ2-1; size: once; V: TRBV19; DNA: TGTGCCAGTAGTATAGGAGGTAACGGGGGCTCCTACAATGAGCAGTTCTTC; CDR3: CASSIGGNGGSYNEQFF
D: TRBD1; J: TRBJ2-2; size: .; V: TRBV19; DNA: TGTGCCAGTAGTCCCGGACAGGGGGGAACTTATCCCGGGGAGCTGTTTTTT; CDR3: CASSPGQGGTYPGELFF
D: .; J: TRBJ1-1; size: .; V: TRBV2; DNA: TGTGCCAGCACGGAGGGGGTTAACACTGAAGCTTTCTTT; CDR3: CASTEGVNTEAFF
D: .; J: TRBJ1-4; size: .; V: TRBV19; DNA: TGTGCCAGTAGTATAGGGACAGTCCATCGGGGGATAACGTATCATCTGTTTTTT; CDR3: CASSIGTVHRGITYHLFF
D: TRBD2; J: TRBJ2-1; size: .; V: TRBV6-2/TRBV6-3; DNA: TGTGCCAGCAGTTACGGACTTAGCGGGGGGGAGAACAATGAGCAGTTCTTC; CDR3: CASSYGLSGGENNEQFF
D: .; J: TRBJ1-5; size: .; V: TRBV6-1; DNA: TGTGCCAGCAGTGAAGCCCCGGAGGGCTATCAGCCCCAGCATTTT; CDR3: CASSEAPEGYQPQHF
D: TRBD2; J: TRBJ2-3; size: .; V: TRBV10-1; DNA: TGCGCCAGCAGCGAGGCGGGGGGGCCAGATACGCAGTATTTT; CDR3: CASSEAGGPDTQYF
D: .; J: TRBJ1-2; size: .; V: TRBV5-1; DNA: TGCGCCAGCAGCTTTTCAACAGGTGGCTACACCTTC; CDR3: CASSFSTGGYTF
D: TRBD1; J: TRBJ2-2; size: .; V: TRBV30; DNA: TGTGCCTGGAGTCCGAAGGGGGCAGCTGGAGGGGAGCTGTTTTTT; CDR3: CAWSPKGAAGGELFF
D: .; J: TRBJ1-3; size: .; V: TRBV5-1; DNA: TGCGCCAGCAGCCCGGGAGTTGCTGGAAACACCATATATTTT; CDR3: CASSPGVAGNTIYF